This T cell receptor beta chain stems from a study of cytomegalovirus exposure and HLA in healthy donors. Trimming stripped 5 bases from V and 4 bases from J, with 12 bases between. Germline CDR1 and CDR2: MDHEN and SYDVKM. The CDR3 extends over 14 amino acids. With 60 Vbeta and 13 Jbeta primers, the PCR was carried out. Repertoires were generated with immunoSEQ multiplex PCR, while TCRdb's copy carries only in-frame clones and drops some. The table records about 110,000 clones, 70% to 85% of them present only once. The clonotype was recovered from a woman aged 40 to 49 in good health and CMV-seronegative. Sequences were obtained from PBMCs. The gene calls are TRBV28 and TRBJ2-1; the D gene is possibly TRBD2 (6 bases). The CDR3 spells CASSHLRGYNEQFF. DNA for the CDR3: TGTGCCAGCAGTCATCTTCGGGGGTACAATGAGCAGTTCTTC. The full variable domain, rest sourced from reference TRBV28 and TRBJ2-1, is DVKVTQSSRYLVKRTGEKVFLECVQDMDHENMFWYRQDPGLGLRLIYFSYDVKMKEKGDIPEGYSVSREKKERFSLILESASTNQTSMYLCASSHLRGYNEQFFGPGTRLTVL.